The 13 T cell receptor beta chains reported below all come from one sample, sequenced in a study of response to subunit inactivated influenza vaccine. Each CDR3 protein is one row after TCRdb ran MiXCR on the RT-PCR reads. Altogether hundreds of thousands of distinct CDR3 sequences are present, 13% to 15% being singletons, with the ten largest covering approximately 7.6%. Material: PBMCs from blood, obtained approximately 15 days before vaccination. Source of these receptors: a man aged 45-60 years who received an inactivated influenza vaccine.

V and J are TRBV29-1 and TRBJ2-5; 9 nucleotides match TRBD1. This CDR3 is 16 amino acids long. Germline V lookup: CDR1 SQVTM, CDR2 ANQGSEA. Unmatched junction bases numbered 13, after V lost 3 bases and J lost 5 bases. The CDR3 DNA is TGCAGCGTTGAGACCGGGACAGGGCCCACTGGGGAGACCCAGTACTTC. Protein: CSVETGTGPTGETQYF.

The genes are TRBV20-1 and TRBJ2-1; the match to TRBD1 covers 11 bases. Germline assignment: CDR1 DFQATT and CDR2 SNEGSKA (reference sequence). This CDR3 spans 14 amino acids. Trimming cost V 6 bases and J 8 bases; bases outside gene matches: 9. The CDR3 protein is CSAERWTGGDEQFF. Here the CDR3 DNA reads TGCAGTGCAGAACGGTGGACAGGGGGCGATGAGCAGTTCTTC.

Only a few counts were recorded for this clonotype. For the CDR3, the DNA is TGTGCCAGCAGTACCGAGTCCGGACTAGCGGGGACAGATACGCAGTATTTT. The encoded protein is CASSTESGLAGTDTQYF. The chain carries TRBV28 and TRBJ2-3; 12 nucleotides match TRBD2. The CDR3 runs to 17 residues. Germline V gene data show CDR1 as MDHEN and CDR2 as SYDVKM. V gave up 5 bases and J gave up 3 bases; unmatched junction bases: 9.

V gene TRBV11-1 combines with J gene TRBJ1-2, with no clear D. Between the trimmed V and J ends, which lost 7 bases and 1 base, there was a span of 13 bases. The V gene's germline CDR1 is SGHAT and CDR2 FQDESV (reference sequence). This CDR3 spans 14 amino acids. CDR3 in DNA: TGTGCCAGCACCAAGGACGGAGATAACTATGGCTACACCTTC. The encoded protein is CASTKDGDNYGYTF. Full variable domain (remainder filled in from reference TRBV11-1 and TRBJ1-2): EAEVAQSPRYKITEKSQAVAFWCDPISGHATLYWYRQILGQGPELLVQFQDESVVDDSQLPKDRFSAERLKGVDSTLKIQPAELGDSAMYLCASTKDGDNYGYTFGSGTRLTVV.

The CDR3 region has the DNA TGCAGTGCTATAAGACAGGGTGTATCCTACGAGCAGTACTTC. Its protein is CSAIRQGVSYEQYF. The V call is TRBV20-1, the J call TRBJ2-7, with TRBD1 identical over 7 bases. Losses at the gene ends were 4 bases for V and 1 base for J; bases not matched to a gene: 7. Germline assignment: CDR1 DFQATT and CDR2 SNEGSKA (reference sequence). This CDR3 comprises 14 residues.

The V call is TRBV11-1, the J call TRBJ2-7; 10 bases line up with TRBD2. The CDR3 contains 19 residues. V was pared by 5 bases and J by 6 bases, with 22 bases of the junction left unmatched. The V gene's germline CDR1 is SGHAT and CDR2 FQDESV (reference sequence). CDR3 coding DNA: TGTGCCAGCAGCCCAGTAGGGCTAGCGGGAGCCTCCCTACTTCGCGAGCAGTACTTC. Protein sequence: CASSPVGLAGASLLREQYF. The full variable domain, completed using reference TRBV11-1 and TRBJ2-7, is EAEVAQSPRYKITEKSQAVAFWCDPISGHATLYWYRQILGQGPELLVQFQDESVVDDSQLPKDRFSAERLKGVDSTLKIQPAELGDSAMYLCASSPVGLAGASLLREQYFGPGTRLTVT.

This clonotype came up a few times. V usage is TRBV29-1 and J usage is TRBJ2-3; D unresolved. The CDR3 covers 16 residues. CDR1 SQVTM and CDR2 ANQGSEA come from the germline V gene. V was cut by 4 bases and J by 1 base, with 18 bases left in between. The CDR3 DNA sequence: TGCAGCGTTGTTTCGCACACCCGTCGCGGCACAGATACGCAGTATTTT. As protein: CSVVSHTRRGTDTQYF.

This clonotype was seen a few times. V and J are TRBV2 and TRBJ1-1; D unclear. The V end lost 9 bases, the J end lost 0 bases, and 17 bases lay between the germline ends. CDR1 and CDR2 from the germline V gene are SNHLY and FYNNEI. This CDR3 comprises 15 residues. The CDR3 loop is CARKRSGAMNTEAFF. CDR3 nucleotides: TGTGCCAGAAAACGATCGGGAGCCATGAACACTGAAGCTTTCTTT. Complete variable domain (other parts from reference TRBV2 and TRBJ1-1): EPEVTQTPSHQVTQMGQEVILRCVPISNHLYFYWYRQILGQKVEFLVSFYNNEISEKSEIFDDQFSVERPDGSNFTLKIRSTKLEDSAMYFCARKRSGAMNTEAFFGQGTRLTVV.

A few counts support this clonotype. The V and J genes are TRBV12-3 or TRBV12-4 and TRBJ2-1; TRBD2 aligns across 9 bases. The CDR3 covers 19 residues. The junction had 17 bases not matched to a gene; V was cut back by 8 bases and J by 0 bases. The CDR3 nucleotides are TGTGCCAGCTCCACGATAACTAGCGGGCCGTGGAGCTCCTACAATGAGCAGTTCTTC. Its protein is CASSTITSGPWSSYNEQFF.

There are many counts of this clonotype. This chain connects TRBV6-1 to TRBJ2-1; possibly TRBD2 for D (5 bases). CDR3 length: 17 amino acids. The V gene's germline CDR1 is MNHNS and CDR2 SASEGT. The V and J ends lost 6 bases and 2 bases respectively, with 20 bases between them. This chain's CDR3 is CASSMNGGLVTYNEQFF. DNA for the CDR3: TGTGCCAGCAGCATGAACGGCGGACTTGTTACCTACAATGAGCAGTTCTTC.

This clonotype was detected a few times. Relative to the germline gene, one junction end is altered; a read error may explain this. CDR3 amino acids: CSAGRQEINF. CDR3 bases: TGCAGCGCGGGGCGTCAAGAGATAAATTTT. The V call is TRBV29-1, the J call TRBJ2-3, with D perhaps matching TRBD1 or TRBD2 (5 bases each). The CDR3 has 10 amino acids. The germline CDR1 and CDR2 sequences are SQVTM and ANQGSEA.

The chain uses TRBV29-1 and TRBJ2-1; D possibly matches TRBD1 or TRBD2 (5 bases each). V lost 6 bases and J lost 9, with 24 bases in between. The CDR3 spans 15 residues. The germline V gene encodes CDR1 SQVTM and CDR2 ANQGSEA. The CDR3 protein is CSVIGTPRGSGEQFF. Here the CDR3 DNA reads TGCAGCGTCATAGGGACCCCTCGGGGTTCCGGTGAGCAGTTCTTC.

The chain employs TRBV19 and TRBJ2-1; 9 bases are a match to TRBD2. CDR1 is LNHDA and CDR2 is SQIVND in the germline V gene (reference sequence). The CDR3 contains 14 residues. V shed 6 bases, J shed 7 bases, and the junction held 7 bases outside the gene matches. CDR3 DNA: TGTGCCAGTAGACCACTAGCGGGCTTTAATGAGCAGTTCTTC. Translated: CASRPLAGFNEQFF.